What follows are 11 T cell receptor beta chains derived from one specimen sequenced in a study of early T cells in non-severe SARS-CoV-2 infection. TCRdb independently ran MiXCR on the 5' RACE reads; one entry per CDR3 protein. The sample has about 19,000 distinct CDR3 sequences, more than 4% seen once. The sequencing sample was made of whole blood. All receptors derive from an adult who was a healthcare worker with PCR-confirmed SARS-CoV-2 infection or an uninfected control (not recorded which).

This clonotype has a count of ten or more. The chain combines TRBV24-1 with TRBJ2-7; D perhaps matches TRBD2 (5 bases). Germline V gene lookup returns CDR1 KGHDR and CDR2 SFDVKD. CDR3 length: 18 residues. Trimming took 4 bases from V and 0 from J, leaving 21 bases between them. The CDR3 DNA reads TGTGCCACCAGTGAGGCGGCGGACGGGGTAAATAGCTCCTACGAGCAGTACTTC. Protein: CATSEAADGVNSSYEQYF.

This clonotype was found a few times. The V call is TRBV6-1, the J call TRBJ2-2; D gene unclear. Per germline, CDR1 MNHNS and CDR2 SASEGT. The V and J ends lost 6 bases and 3 bases respectively, with 5 bases between them. The CDR3 totals 12 residues. The CDR3 DNA sequence: TGTGCCAGCAGGCTAGACACCGGGGAGCTGTTTTTT. It is translated as CASRLDTGELFF.

This clonotype has ten or more counts. V and J are TRBV9 and TRBJ2-7; TRBD1 is a possible D gene (5 bases). Germline CDR1 and CDR2: SGDLS and YYNGEE. The ends were cut back, 1 base at V and 3 bases at J, with 14 bases in the middle. The CDR3 runs 15 residues. The CDR3 nucleotides are TGTGCCAGCAGCGTACTTTCGACAGAGATCTACGAGCAGTACTTC. Protein product: CASSVLSTEIYEQYF.

The V gene is TRBV6-2 or TRBV6-3, the J gene TRBJ2-3; 7 bases map to TRBD1. V dropped 8 bases and J dropped 2; count of bases not matched to a gene: 13. Germline-derived CDR1 and CDR2 are MNHEY and SVGEGT. The CDR3 totals 16 residues. This chain's CDR3 is CASGRQGPDFTDTQYF. Written as DNA, the CDR3 is TGTGCCAGCGGAAGACAGGGTCCAGACTTCACAGATACGCAGTATTTT.

The table lists this clonotype with many counts. V and J are TRBV5-1 and TRBJ2-7; D is tentatively TRBD1 or TRBD2 (6 bases each). The germline V gene encodes CDR1 SGHRS and CDR2 YFSETQ. With 4 bases removed from V and 0 bases from J, the gap between germline ends came to 14 bases. This CDR3 region has 15 residues. CDR3 sequence (DNA): TGCGCCAGCAGCCAGGGGTCGACTAGCTCCTACGAGCAGTACTTC. Protein product: CASSQGSTSSYEQYF.

This clonotype was recorded at least ten times. The chain recombines TRBV5-1 with TRBJ2-7; 7 bases line up with TRBD2. Per the germline V gene, CDR1 is SGHRS and CDR2 is YFSETQ. The CDR3 runs to 14 residues. Trimming took 5 bases from V and 5 from J; bases not matched to a gene: 10. The chain's CDR3 is CASRGSGDLDEQYF. As DNA, the CDR3 is TGCGCCAGCAGAGGGAGCGGGGACTTGGACGAGCAGTACTTC. The full variable domain, rest sourced from reference TRBV5-1 and TRBJ2-7, is KAGVTQTPRYLIKTRGQQVTLSCSPISGHRSVSWYQQTPGQGLQFLFEYFSETQRNKGNFPGRFSGRQFSNSRSEMNVSTLELGDSALYLCASRGSGDLDEQYFGPGTRLTVT.

In this sample, this clonotype turned up many times. The chain uses TRBV5-4 and TRBJ1-4, with 9 bases matching TRBD1. With 5 bases clipped from V and 5 bases from J, the junction kept 4 bases outside the gene matches. Germline V gene data show CDR1 as SGHNT and CDR2 as YYREEE (reference sequence). The CDR3 has 14 amino acids. This CDR3 reads CASSSGQGNEKLFF. CDR3 DNA: TGTGCCAGCAGTTCGGGACAGGGAAATGAAAAACTGTTTTTT.

Judged by abundance, this clonotype is medium-sized (0.01 to 0.1%). The V gene is TRBV7-2, the J gene TRBJ2-7, with 10 bases aligning to TRBD2. The junction had 4 bases not matched to a gene; V was cut back by 4 bases and J by 1 base. The CDR3 is 15 amino acids. CDR1 and CDR2 (germline): SGHTA, FQGNSA. The CDR3 nucleotides read TGTGCCAGCAGCTCGGGACTAGCGATGTCCTACGAGCAGTACTTC. The encoded protein is CASSSGLAMSYEQYF.

This clonotype was seen only a few times. The chain couples TRBV27 to TRBJ2-7, with TRBD1 matching 7 bases. With 4 bases clipped from V and 4 bases from J, the junction kept 10 bases outside the gene matches. Germline CDR1 is MNHEY and CDR2 is SMNVEV (reference sequence). There are 15 residues in the CDR3. CDR3 nucleotides: TGTGCCAGCAGTTCCGTAGAGGGGGCGAAATACGAGCAGTACTTC. It yields the protein CASSSVEGAKYEQYF.

The table lists this clonotype with many counts. CDR3 sequence reads: CASSVRGMQETQYF. DNA of the CDR3: TGTGCCAGCAGCGTACGGGGAATGCAAGAGACCCAGTACTTC. The V call is TRBV7-9, the J call TRBJ2-5, with D maybe TRBD2 (5 bases). Germline CDR1 and CDR2: SEHNR and FQNEAQ (reference sequence). The CDR3 covers 14 residues. The V gene lost 5 bases and the J gene lost 2 bases, with 12 bases spanning the gap.

This clonotype was picked up many times. The chain recombines TRBV29-1 with TRBJ2-5, with D unresolved. Trimming cost V 7 bases and J 2 bases, with 8 bases left between them. The CDR3 length is 11 residues. Looked up from germline, CDR1 is SQVTM and CDR2 is ANQGSEA. This CDR3 is CSALGQETQYF. In DNA, the CDR3 is TGCAGCGCTTTAGGGCAAGAGACCCAGTACTTC.